These 18 T cell receptor beta chains share one sample of origin, sequenced in a study of blood T cell repertoires in COVID-19. Profiled with immunoSEQ multiplex PCR; TCRdb holds only in-frame clones, not every one. The repertoire consists of under 95,000 clones, with 65% to 80% occurring once and the leading ten covering roughly 29%. Sequencing input: peripheral blood. These receptors originate from a man in his sixties with active or convalescent COVID-19.

J is TRBJ2-5 and V is TRBV5-4, with TRBD2 matching over 7 bases. Trimming at V came to 3 bases and at J to 1 base, leaving 3 bases not matched to a gene. The V gene's germline CDR1 is SGHNT and CDR2 YYREEE (reference sequence). There are 14 residues in the CDR3. The CDR3 nucleotides read TGTGCCAGCAGCTCAGCGGGGATCCAAGAGACCCAGTACTTC. It encodes CASSSAGIQETQYF.

This sequence joins TRBV7-2 and TRBJ2-2, with D hard to call. The germline gives CDR1 SGHTA, CDR2 FQGNSA. This CDR3 contains 16 residues. With 5 bases removed from V and 0 bases from J, the gap between germline ends came to 13 bases. DNA for the CDR3: TGTGCCAGCAGCGCCCTAGGCAGTACGAACACCGGGGAGCTGTTTTTT. Its translation is CASSALGSTNTGELFF.

The chain links TRBV10-2 to TRBJ2-6; no reliable D call. V lost 8 bases and J 0 bases, leaving 8 bases between the germline ends. Germline CDR1 reads WSHSY; CDR2 reads SAAADI. The CDR3 has 14 residues. The CDR3 nucleotides are TGCGCCAGCGGTACAATCTCTGGGGCCAACGTCCTGACTTTC. Translating gives CASGTISGANVLTF.

CDR3 in amino acids: CASSEGQVQSPQHF. CDR3 DNA: TGTGCCAGCAGTGAAGGACAGGTCCAAAGCCCCCAGCATTTT. The chain employs TRBV6-1 and TRBJ1-5, with D perhaps matching TRBD1 (6 bases). From germline, CDR1 is MNHNS and CDR2 SASEGT. The V and J ends lost 1 base and 10 bases respectively, with 14 bases between them. This CDR3 region has 14 residues.

The rearrangement joins TRBV7-8 to TRBJ2-3; D remains unclear. The CDR3 is made up of 16 amino acids. V was trimmed by 5 bases and J by 0 bases, leaving 15 bases between them. Germline lookup yields CDR1 SGHVS and CDR2 FQNEAQ. For the CDR3, the DNA is TGTGCCAGCAGCCCAAAGTCTGGCCCTAGCACAGATACGCAGTATTTT. Residues: CASSPKSGPSTDTQYF.

The chain recombines TRBV6-5 with TRBJ2-7; TRBD1 aligns across 9 bases. With 5 bases clipped from V and 2 bases from J, the junction kept 7 bases outside the gene matches. This CDR3 comprises 15 residues. Germline values: CDR1 MNHEY, CDR2 SVGAGI. The DNA of the CDR3 is TGTGCCAGCAGTCCGACAGGGGGAGGTACCTACGAGCAGTACTTC. Its protein is CASSPTGGGTYEQYF.

The chain employs TRBV5-1 and TRBJ2-5; D possibly corresponds to TRBD1 (5 bases). The germline CDR1 and CDR2 sequences are SGHRS and YFSETQ. Trimming took off 3 bases at V and 2 bases at J, with 8 bases between the two ends. There are 13 residues in the CDR3. Here the CDR3 reads CASSSQGQETQYF. The CDR3 DNA reads TGCGCCAGCAGCTCTCAGGGACAAGAGACCCAGTACTTC.

This sequence joins TRBV27 and TRBJ1-5; D gene ambiguous. This CDR3 region has 13 residues. Between the trimmed V and J ends, which lost 5 bases and 3 bases, there was a span of 8 bases. Germline V gene lookup returns CDR1 MNHEY and CDR2 SMNVEV (reference sequence). The CDR3 here is CASSGQANQPQHF. As DNA, the CDR3 is TGTGCCAGCAGTGGGCAGGCCAATCAGCCCCAGCATTTT.

The chain uses TRBV9 and TRBJ2-3, with TRBD2 matching 8 bases. J gave up 2 bases and V 1 base, and 3 bases lay outside the gene matches. From germline, CDR1 is SGDLS and CDR2 YYNGEE. This CDR3 is 15 amino acids long. The CDR3 coding sequence is TGTGCCAGCAGCGTACGGGGGGGAACCACAGATACGCAGTATTTT. Protein: CASSVRGGTTDTQYF.

This clone was counted a single time. J is TRBJ1-6 and V is TRBV28; possibly TRBD1 for D (5 bases). Deletions cut 3 bases from V and 0 bases from J, with 27 bases between. The CDR3 runs 22 residues. Per germline, CDR1 MDHEN and CDR2 SYDVKM. The CDR3 sequence: CASSFPPPYGRGLSSYNSPLHF. The CDR3 coding sequence is TGTGCCAGCAGTTTCCCTCCCCCCTATGGAAGGGGCCTAAGCTCCTATAATTCACCCCTCCACTTT.

The gene calls are TRBV7-2 and TRBJ1-5; maybe TRBD1 (5 bases). CDR3 length: 14 residues. The germline V and J ends were trimmed by 8 bases and 1 base, with 12 bases remaining between them. From germline, CDR1 is SGHTA and CDR2 FQGNSA. The chain's CDR3 is CASGKGMSNQPQHF. CDR3 DNA sequence: TGTGCCAGCGGTAAGGGGATGAGCAATCAGCCCCAGCATTTT.

This clone was seen only a few times. The chain employs TRBV4-1 and TRBJ1-6; tentative D call: TRBD1 (6 bases). CDR1 MGHRA and CDR2 YSYEKL come from the germline V gene. This CDR3 is built from 15 residues. V lost 4 bases to trimming and J lost 10 bases, with 17 bases between them. Here the CDR3 reads CASSLNPTGFSPLHF. The DNA of the CDR3 is TGCGCCAGCAGCCTTAATCCCACAGGGTTCTCACCCCTCCACTTT.

The J gene is TRBJ1-4, the V gene TRBV30; 7 bases map to TRBD1. The CDR3 loop spans 15 amino acids. V gave up 4 bases and J gave up 6 bases; unmatched junction bases: 11. Germline CDR1 reads GTSNPN; CDR2 reads SVGIG (reference sequence). The chain's CDR3 is CAWTTPRTGYEKLFF. The CDR3 coding sequence is TGTGCCTGGACCACCCCCCGGACAGGATATGAAAAACTGTTTTTT.

The V and J genes are TRBV29-1 and TRBJ2-2, with TRBD1 as a possible D gene (5 bases). Germline V CDR1 and CDR2: SQVTM, ANQGSEA. This CDR3 region has 15 residues. The V gene lost 4 bases and the J gene lost 2 bases, with 14 bases spanning the gap. CDR3 protein: CSVGPQDLNTGELFF. The CDR3 DNA sequence: TGCAGCGTTGGGCCACAGGACCTTAACACCGGGGAGCTGTTTTTT.

By share, this clone ranks as medium-sized. The chain combines TRBV9 with TRBJ1-1, with 9 bases lining up with TRBD1. The CDR3 totals 15 residues. From germline, CDR1 is SGDLS and CDR2 YYNGEE. V lost 3 bases, J lost 2 bases, and 5 bases stayed unmatched. The CDR3 nucleotides read TGTGCCAGCAGCGAAGGGACAGGGTCTAACACTGAAGCTTTCTTT. It translates to CASSEGTGSNTEAFF. The full variable domain, rest sourced from reference TRBV9 and TRBJ1-1, is DSGVTQTPKHLITATGQRVTLRCSPRSGDLSVYWYQQSLDQGLQFLIQYYNGEERAKGNILERFSAQQFPDLHSELNLSSLELGDSALYFCASSEGTGSNTEAFFGQGTRLTVV.

The chain combines TRBV28 with TRBJ1-6; the D is unclear. The germline V gene has CDR1 MDHEN and CDR2 SYDVKM. The V end was cut by 6 bases, the J end by 6 bases, with 9 bases between. This CDR3 spans 13 amino acids. The CDR3 DNA sequence: TGTGCCAGCAGACCGACAAGTAATTCACCCCTCCACTTT. It codes for CASRPTSNSPLHF.

V and J are TRBV7-3 and TRBJ2-3, with TRBD2 matching 8 bases. From germline, CDR1 is SGHTA and CDR2 FQGTGA. V lost 5 bases and J lost 4; bases outside the gene matches: 11. CDR3 length equals 16 residues. The CDR3 here is CASSTSGGGFSDTQYF. The CDR3 nucleotides are TGTGCCAGCAGCACCTCCGGCGGGGGGTTCTCAGATACGCAGTATTTT.

The V call is TRBV28, the J call TRBJ2-5, with D maybe TRBD2 (6 bases). The CDR3 runs to 14 residues. V lost 2 bases to trimming and J lost 1 base, with 8 bases between them. The V gene's germline CDR1 is MDHEN and CDR2 SYDVKM. This CDR3 reads CASSLLGGQETQYF. The CDR3 nucleotides read TGTGCCAGCAGTTTACTCGGGGGCCAAGAGACCCAGTACTTC.